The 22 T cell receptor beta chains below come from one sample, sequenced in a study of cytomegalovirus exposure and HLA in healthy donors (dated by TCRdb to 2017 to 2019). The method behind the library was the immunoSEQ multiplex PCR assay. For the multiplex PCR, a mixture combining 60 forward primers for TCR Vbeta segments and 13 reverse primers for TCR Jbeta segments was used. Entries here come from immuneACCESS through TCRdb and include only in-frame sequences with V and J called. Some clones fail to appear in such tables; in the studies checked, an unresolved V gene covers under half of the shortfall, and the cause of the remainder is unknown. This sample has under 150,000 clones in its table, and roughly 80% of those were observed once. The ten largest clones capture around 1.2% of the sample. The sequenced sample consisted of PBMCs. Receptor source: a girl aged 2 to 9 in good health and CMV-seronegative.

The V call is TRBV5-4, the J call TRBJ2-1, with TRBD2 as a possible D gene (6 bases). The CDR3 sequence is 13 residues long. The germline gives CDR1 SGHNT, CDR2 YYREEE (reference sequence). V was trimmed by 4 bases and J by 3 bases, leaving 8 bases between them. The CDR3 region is CASSPTSYNEQFF. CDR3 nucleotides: TGTGCCAGCAGCCCGACTAGCTACAATGAGCAGTTCTTC.

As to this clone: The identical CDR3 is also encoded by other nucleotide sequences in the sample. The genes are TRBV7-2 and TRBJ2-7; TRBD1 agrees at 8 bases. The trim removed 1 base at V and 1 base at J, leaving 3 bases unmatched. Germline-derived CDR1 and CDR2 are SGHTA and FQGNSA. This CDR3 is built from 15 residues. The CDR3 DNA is TGTGCCAGCAGCTTAGAAGGGACAGGATCCTACGAGCAGTACTTC. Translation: CASSLEGTGSYEQYF.

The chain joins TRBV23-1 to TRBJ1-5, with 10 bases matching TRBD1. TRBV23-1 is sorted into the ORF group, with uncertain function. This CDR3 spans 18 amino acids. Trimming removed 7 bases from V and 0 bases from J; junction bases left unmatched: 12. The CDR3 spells CASTLRDRGYNSNQPQHF. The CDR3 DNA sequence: TGCGCCAGCACTCTGAGGGACAGGGGATATAATAGCAATCAGCCCCAGCATTTT.

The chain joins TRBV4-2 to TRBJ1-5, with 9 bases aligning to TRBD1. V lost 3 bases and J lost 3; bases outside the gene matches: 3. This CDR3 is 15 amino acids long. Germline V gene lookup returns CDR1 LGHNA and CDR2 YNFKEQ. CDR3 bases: TGTGCCAGCAGCCAGGGGACAGGGCTCAATCAGCCCCAGCATTTT. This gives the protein CASSQGTGLNQPQHF.

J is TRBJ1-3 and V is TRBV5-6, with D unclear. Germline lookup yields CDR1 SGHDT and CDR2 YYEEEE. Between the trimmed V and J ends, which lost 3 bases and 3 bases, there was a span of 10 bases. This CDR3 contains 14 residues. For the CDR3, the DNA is TGTGCCAGCAGCTCTAAGTGGTTTGGAAACACCATATATTTT. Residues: CASSSKWFGNTIYF.

The CDR3 nucleotides are TGTGCCAGCAGCTCCAATAGGGACAGGGGGTTCACCTTC. Protein product: CASSSNRDRGFTF. This sequence joins TRBV9 and TRBJ1-2; 11 nucleotides agree with TRBD1. V trimming: 4 bases; J trimming: 13 bases; junction bases outside the gene matches: 9. There are 13 residues in the CDR3. The V gene's germline CDR1 is SGDLS and CDR2 YYNGEE.

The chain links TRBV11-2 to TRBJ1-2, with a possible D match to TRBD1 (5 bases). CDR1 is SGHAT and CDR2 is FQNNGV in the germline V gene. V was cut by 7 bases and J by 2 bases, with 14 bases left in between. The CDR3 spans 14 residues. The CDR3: CASTPGRGNYGYTF. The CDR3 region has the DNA TGTGCCAGCACCCCAGGGCGGGGGAACTATGGCTACACCTTC.

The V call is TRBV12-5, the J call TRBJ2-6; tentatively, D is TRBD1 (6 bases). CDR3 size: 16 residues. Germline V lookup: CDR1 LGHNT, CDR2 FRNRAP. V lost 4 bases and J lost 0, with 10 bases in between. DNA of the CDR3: TGTGCTAGTGGTTCCCCGGACAGCTCTGGGGCCAACGTCCTGACTTTC. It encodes CASGSPDSSGANVLTF. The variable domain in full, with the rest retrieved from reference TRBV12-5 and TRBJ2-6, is DARVTQTPRHKVTEMGQEVTMRCQPILGHNTVFWYRQTMMQGLELLAYFRNRAPLDDSGMPKDRFSAEMPDATLATLKIQPSEPRDSAVYFCASGSPDSSGANVLTFGAGSRLTVL.

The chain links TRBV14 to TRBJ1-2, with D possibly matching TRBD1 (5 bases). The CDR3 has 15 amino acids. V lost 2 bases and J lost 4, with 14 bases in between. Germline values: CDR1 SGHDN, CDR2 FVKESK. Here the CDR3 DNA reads TGTGCCAGCAGCCAATCCACGCAGGGCCCCTATGGCTACACCTTC. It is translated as CASSQSTQGPYGYTF.

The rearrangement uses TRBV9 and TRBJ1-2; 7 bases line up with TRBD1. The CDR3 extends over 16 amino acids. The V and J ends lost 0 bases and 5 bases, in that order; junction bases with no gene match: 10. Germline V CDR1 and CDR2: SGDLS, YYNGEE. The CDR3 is CASSVERTGVHYGYTF. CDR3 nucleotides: TGTGCCAGCAGCGTAGAAAGAACAGGGGTGCATTATGGCTACACCTTC.

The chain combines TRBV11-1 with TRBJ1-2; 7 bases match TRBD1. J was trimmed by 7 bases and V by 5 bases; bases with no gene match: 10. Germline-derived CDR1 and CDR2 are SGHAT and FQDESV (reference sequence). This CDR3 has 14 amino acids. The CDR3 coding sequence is TGTGCCAGCAGCCCTCTGCGGACAGGCGCTGGCTACACCTTC. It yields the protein CASSPLRTGAGYTF.

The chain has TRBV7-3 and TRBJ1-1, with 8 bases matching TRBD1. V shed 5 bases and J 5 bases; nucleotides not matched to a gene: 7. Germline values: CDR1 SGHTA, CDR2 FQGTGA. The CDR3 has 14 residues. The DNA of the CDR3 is TGTGCCAGCAGCGCCACAGGGGGGGGAACTGAAGCTTTCTTT. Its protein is CASSATGGGTEAFF. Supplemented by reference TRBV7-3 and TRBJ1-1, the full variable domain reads GAGVSQTPSNKVTEKGKYVELRCDPISGHTALYWYRQSLGQGPEFLIYFQGTGAADDSGLPNDRFFAVRPEGSVSTLKIQRTERGDSAVYLCASSATGGGTEAFFGQGTRLTVV.

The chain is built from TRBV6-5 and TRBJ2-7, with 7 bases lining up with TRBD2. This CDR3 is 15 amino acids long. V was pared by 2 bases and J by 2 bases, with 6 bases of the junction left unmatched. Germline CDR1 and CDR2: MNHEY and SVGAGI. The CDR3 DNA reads TGTGCCAGCAGTTACCTGGGCGGGAGAGCCTACGAGCAGTACTTC. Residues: CASSYLGGRAYEQYF.

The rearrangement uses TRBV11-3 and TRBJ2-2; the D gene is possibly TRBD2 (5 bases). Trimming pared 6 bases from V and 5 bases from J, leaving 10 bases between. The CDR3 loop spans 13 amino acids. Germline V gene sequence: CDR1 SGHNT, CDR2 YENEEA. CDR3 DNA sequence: TGTGCCAGCAGTCCTAGCCCAACCGGGGAGCTGTTTTTT. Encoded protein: CASSPSPTGELFF.

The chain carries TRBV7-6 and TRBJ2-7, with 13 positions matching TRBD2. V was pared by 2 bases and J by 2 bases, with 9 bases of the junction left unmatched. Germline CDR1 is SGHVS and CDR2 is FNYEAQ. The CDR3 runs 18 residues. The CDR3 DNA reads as TGTGCCAGCAGCTTATTTTCCCCTGGGACTAGCGGGACCTACGAGCAGTACTTC. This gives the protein CASSLFSPGTSGTYEQYF.

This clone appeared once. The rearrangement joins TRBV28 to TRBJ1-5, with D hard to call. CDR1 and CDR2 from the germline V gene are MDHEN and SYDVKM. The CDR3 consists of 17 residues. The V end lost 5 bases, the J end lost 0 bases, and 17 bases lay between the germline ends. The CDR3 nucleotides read TGTGCCAGCAGTCCTGGGAGACCCTGGAGTAGCAATCAGCCCCAGCATTTT. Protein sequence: CASSPGRPWSSNQPQHF.

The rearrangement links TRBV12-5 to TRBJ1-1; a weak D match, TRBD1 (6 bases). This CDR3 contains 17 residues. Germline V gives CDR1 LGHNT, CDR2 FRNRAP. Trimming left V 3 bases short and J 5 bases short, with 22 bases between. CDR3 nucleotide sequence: TGTGCTAGTGGTTTTTACCCCGGGACAAACAAGGAGACTGAAGCTTTCTTT. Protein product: CASGFYPGTNKETEAFF.

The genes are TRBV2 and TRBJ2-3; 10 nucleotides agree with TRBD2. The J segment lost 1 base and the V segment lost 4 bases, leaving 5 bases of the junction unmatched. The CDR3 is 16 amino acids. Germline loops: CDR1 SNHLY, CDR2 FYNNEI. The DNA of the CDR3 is TGTGCCAGCAGTGGGTATACTAGCGGGGGCACAGATACGCAGTATTTT. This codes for CASSGYTSGGTDTQYF.

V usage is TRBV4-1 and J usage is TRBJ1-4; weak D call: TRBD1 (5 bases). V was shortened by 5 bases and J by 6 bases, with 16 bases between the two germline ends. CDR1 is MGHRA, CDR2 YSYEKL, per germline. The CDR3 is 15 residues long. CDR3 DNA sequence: TGCGCCAGCAGCAAAGGCATGGGGGAGGATGAAAAACTGTTTTTT. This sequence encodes CASSKGMGEDEKLFF.

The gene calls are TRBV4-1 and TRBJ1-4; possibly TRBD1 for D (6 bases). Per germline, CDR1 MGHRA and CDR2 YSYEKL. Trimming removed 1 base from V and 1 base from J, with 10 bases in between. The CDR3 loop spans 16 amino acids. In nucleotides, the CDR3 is TGCGCCAGCAGCCAAGCTGGGGGCATAACTAATGAAAAACTGTTTTTT. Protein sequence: CASSQAGGITNEKLFF.

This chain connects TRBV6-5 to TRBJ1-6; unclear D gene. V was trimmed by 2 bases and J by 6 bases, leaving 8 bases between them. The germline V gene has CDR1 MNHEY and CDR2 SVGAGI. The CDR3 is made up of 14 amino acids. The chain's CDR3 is CASSYRGLNSPLHF. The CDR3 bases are TGTGCCAGCAGTTACAGAGGGCTTAATTCACCCCTCCACTTT.

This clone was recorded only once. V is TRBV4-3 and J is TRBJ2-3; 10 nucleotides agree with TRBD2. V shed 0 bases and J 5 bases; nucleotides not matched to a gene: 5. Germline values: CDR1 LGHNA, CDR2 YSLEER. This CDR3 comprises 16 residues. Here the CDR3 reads CASSQDIAGGRDTQYF. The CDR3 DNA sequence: TGCGCCAGCAGCCAAGACATAGCGGGGGGCCGAGATACGCAGTATTTT.